This T cell receptor (beta chain) was sequenced in a study of OX40 agonist ivuxolimab in advanced cancers. The CDR3 runs 14 residues. Germline V gives CDR1 MGHDK, CDR2 SYGVNS. V dropped 4 bases and J dropped 6 bases, with 14 bases sitting between them. Only in-frame clones appear in the TCRdb table, and some are missing; sequencing was by immunoSEQ multiplex PCR. The repertoire holds about 58,000 clones, with roughly 80% as singletons. To note about this clone: The antigen is unknown.

Whole-study findings and limits: Expanded clones belonging to CD8+ T cells outnumbered, on average, those of CD4+.

The TCR comes from an adult with an advanced solid tumor such as melanoma, head and neck, liver or kidney cancer. The chain joins TRBV25-1 to TRBJ2-3; D is unclear. Source: CD4+ or CD8+ T cells sorted from blood, taken in a trial of the OX40 agonist ivuxolimab. In DNA form, the CDR3 reads TGTGCCAGCAGTGTGGGCGTCACGTCCGATACGCAGTATTTT. Translation: CASSVGVTSDTQYF.